The 18 T cell receptor beta chains below all came from one sample that was sequenced in a study of shared clonotypes between healthy human individuals. Assay: immunoSEQ multiplex PCR; the TCRdb copy retains only in-frame clones and omits some. The sample contains more than 2,000,000 clones, approximately 90% of which appear only once. The material sequenced was naive CD4+ T cells sorted from blood. Subset specified: CD45RA+ positively selected. The receptors shown here come from a young man in good health.

The chain employs TRBV5-1 and TRBJ2-1; TRBD2 might be the D (5 bases). Trimming removed 7 bases at V and 6 bases at J, with 17 bases between. The germline CDR1 and CDR2 sequences are SGHRS and YFSETQ. CDR3 size: 14 residues. CDR3 nucleotides: TGCGCCAGCCGGAGGAGGCCGACACTCAATGAGCAGTTCTTC. This translates into CASRRRPTLNEQFF.

The chain couples TRBV5-4 to TRBJ2-5; tentatively, D is TRBD1 or TRBD2 (5 bases each). V was shortened by 2 bases and J by 8 bases, with 19 bases between the two germline ends. The CDR3 length is 15 residues. Germline V CDR1 and CDR2: SGHNT, YYREEE (reference sequence). The CDR3 sequence is CASSLAGSGQGTQYF. CDR3 DNA sequence: TGTGCCAGCAGCTTAGCAGGGAGTGGGCAAGGAACCCAGTACTTC.

The chain recombines TRBV7-9 with TRBJ2-2, with 7 positions matching TRBD1. The CDR3 length is 18 residues. V lost 0 bases and J lost 1; bases outside the gene matches: 8. CDR1 is SEHNR, CDR2 FQNEAQ, per germline (reference sequence). The CDR3 bases are TGTGCCAGCAGCTTAGCCATCCAAGGGGGCTGGAACACCGGGGAGCTGTTTTTT. Translating gives CASSLAIQGGWNTGELFF.

This clone was recorded only once. The J gene is TRBJ2-2, the V gene TRBV10-1, with 8 nucleotides matching TRBD1. Trimming took 0 bases from V and 8 from J; bases not matched to a gene: 14. Germline CDR1 and CDR2: WNHNN and SYGVQD (reference sequence). The CDR3 is 18 amino acids. The CDR3 DNA reads as TGCGCCAGCAGTGAGTCGACGAGGGGGACAGGATCCGCGGGGGAGCTGTTTTTT. It translates to CASSESTRGTGSAGELFF.

This clone was seen only once. The chain carries TRBV27 and TRBJ1-5, with TRBD1 matching 7 bases. V dropped 5 bases and J dropped 0; count of bases not matched to a gene: 10. This CDR3 has 17 amino acids. Germline values: CDR1 MNHEY, CDR2 SMNVEV (reference sequence). The CDR3 DNA reads TGTGCCAGCAGTCCATCGACAGGGCTCTATAGCAATCAGCCCCAGCATTTT. The encoded protein is CASSPSTGLYSNQPQHF.

The V gene is TRBV29-1, the J gene TRBJ2-3; 7 positions agree with TRBD1. Germline assignment: CDR1 SQVTM and CDR2 ANQGSEA. Trimming cost V 6 bases and J 0 bases; bases outside gene matches: 9. The CDR3 totals 15 residues. CDR3 in DNA: TGCAGCGTCCAAGGGACAGCCTCTAGCACAGATACGCAGTATTTT. Translation gives CSVQGTASSTDTQYF.

This clone was detected a few times. Other DNA variants within this sample encode the same CDR3. Written as DNA, the CDR3 is TGTGCCTGGAGGGCAGGGAGCAATCAGCCCCAGCATTTT. The encoded protein is CAWRAGSNQPQHF. The chain is built from TRBV30 and TRBJ1-5; tentative D call: TRBD1 (5 bases). The V gene's germline CDR1 is GTSNPN and CDR2 SVGIG (reference sequence). Trimming left V 3 bases short and J 1 base short, with 7 bases between. CDR3 length: 13 amino acids. The variable domain in full, completed from reference TRBV30 and TRBJ1-5, reads SQTIHQWPATLVQPVGSPLSLECTVEGTSNPNLYWYRQAAGRGLQLLFYSVGIGQISSEVPQNLSASRPQDRQFILSSKKLLLSDSGFYLCAWRAGSNQPQHFGDGTRLSIL.

The rearrangement links TRBV7-8 to TRBJ1-2, with 7 bases that match TRBD1. The J segment lost 2 bases and the V segment lost 5 bases, leaving 8 bases of the junction unmatched. The germline V gene has CDR1 SGHVS and CDR2 FQNEAQ. The CDR3 totals 15 residues. CDR3 residues: CASSPDRVSNYGYTF. CDR3 nucleotides: TGTGCCAGCAGCCCAGACAGGGTTTCCAACTATGGCTACACCTTC.

The chain is built from TRBV28 and TRBJ2-6; unclear D gene. The ends were cut back, 3 bases at V and 1 base at J, with 10 bases in the middle. The length of the CDR3 is 16 residues. The germline gives CDR1 MDHEN, CDR2 SYDVKM. The DNA of the CDR3 is TGTGCCAGCAGTTTTCATTGGTCTTCTGGGGCCAACGTCCTGACTTTC. Protein sequence: CASSFHWSSGANVLTF.

J is TRBJ1-1 and V is TRBV18; D remains unclear. CDR1 and CDR2 from the germline V gene are KGHSH and LQKENI. The V end was cut by 4 bases, the J end by 4 bases, with 16 bases between. The CDR3 spans 15 residues. CDR3 nucleotide sequence: TGTGCCAGCTCACAACCCGAGGCCCTACGCACTGAAGCTTTCTTT. Residues: CASSQPEALRTEAFF.

The chain carries TRBV7-9 and TRBJ1-1; the D is unclear. Germline V CDR1 and CDR2: SEHNR, FQNEAQ (reference sequence). The CDR3 is 12 amino acids. Trimming pared 0 bases from V and 12 bases from J, leaving 11 bases between. DNA of the CDR3: TGTGCCAGCAGCTTAGCAGGACGCAGAACTTTCTTT. Amino acids: CASSLAGRRTFF.

The V call is TRBV7-9, the J call TRBJ2-2; maybe TRBD2 (7 bases). The germline V gene has CDR1 SEHNR and CDR2 FQNEAQ (reference sequence). Trimming shortened V by 3 bases and J by 12 bases, and 14 bases separated the two germline ends. This CDR3 is built from 13 residues. The CDR3, as DNA: TGTGCCAGCAGCTTCAGGGGAGGGTTGAAGCTGTTTTTT. It translates to CASSFRGGLKLFF.

This chain uses TRBV19 with TRBJ1-2; no reliable D call. The CDR3 sequence is 11 residues long. The ends were cut back, 7 bases at V and 8 bases at J, with 11 bases in the middle. The germline V gene has CDR1 LNHDA and CDR2 SQIVND (reference sequence). The CDR3 nucleotides are TGTGCCAGTATCCCTTTTGGGGGCTACACCTTC. Protein: CASIPFGGYTF. The whole variable domain, remainder taken from reference TRBV19 and TRBJ1-2, is DGGITQSPKYLFRKEGQNVTLSCEQNLNHDAMYWYRQDPGQGLRLIYYSQIVNDFQKGDIAEGYSVSREKKESFPLTVTSAQKNPTAFYLCASIPFGGYTFGSGTRLTVV.

Regarding this clone: Additional DNA sequences in this sample encode the identical CDR3. This sequence joins TRBV5-1 and TRBJ2-1; 12 nucleotides agree with TRBD2. This CDR3 contains 15 residues. Germline V gene sequence: CDR1 SGHRS, CDR2 YFSETQ. Unmatched junction bases numbered 2, after V lost 4 bases and J lost 3 bases. The CDR3 sequence is CASSLAGGIYNEQFF. CDR3 coding DNA: TGCGCCAGCAGCCTAGCGGGAGGGATCTACAATGAGCAGTTCTTC.

This clone was counted a single time. The chain combines TRBV27 with TRBJ2-7; no reliable D call. Germline V gene data show CDR1 as MNHEY and CDR2 as SMNVEV (reference sequence). Between the trimmed V and J ends, which lost 4 bases and 0 bases, there was a span of 16 bases. The CDR3 has 16 amino acids. CDR3 DNA: TGTGCCAGCAGTTCCTCTGTCGGCGAATTCTCCTACGAGCAGTACTTC. Protein product: CASSSSVGEFSYEQYF.

Worth noting for this clone: Other nucleotide sequences from this sample produce the same CDR3. The gene calls are TRBV7-9 and TRBJ2-6, with TRBD2 matching over 13 bases. V was pared by 1 base and J by 2 bases, with 2 bases of the junction left unmatched. The CDR3 has 18 amino acids. Germline values: CDR1 SEHNR, CDR2 FQNEAQ (reference sequence). The CDR3 sequence: CASSLGTSGSPGANVLTF. As DNA, the CDR3 is TGTGCCAGCAGCTTAGGGACTAGCGGGAGCCCTGGGGCCAACGTCCTGACTTTC.

This clone has just one count. V and J are TRBV30 and TRBJ2-7; 11 bases agree with TRBD2. This CDR3 spans 19 amino acids. With V trimmed by 0 bases and J by 4 bases, 17 bases remained unmatched. Germline loops: CDR1 GTSNPN, CDR2 SVGIG (reference sequence). CDR3 DNA sequence: TGTGCCTGGAGTGTGGGGGGACTAGCGGAACCTCGATTTTTTTACGAGCAGTACTTC. Translation gives CAWSVGGLAEPRFFYEQYF.

With regard to this clone: The same CDR3 arises from other DNA sequences in this sample as well. CDR3 sequence: CASRRTGATNEKLFF. DNA for the CDR3: TGTGCCAGCAGACGGACAGGGGCAACTAATGAAAAACTGTTTTTT. The chain combines TRBV7-8 with TRBJ1-4; 9 bases fit TRBD1. From germline, CDR1 is SGHVS and CDR2 FQNEAQ. V lost 6 bases, J lost 0 bases, and 2 bases stayed unmatched. The CDR3 has 15 residues.